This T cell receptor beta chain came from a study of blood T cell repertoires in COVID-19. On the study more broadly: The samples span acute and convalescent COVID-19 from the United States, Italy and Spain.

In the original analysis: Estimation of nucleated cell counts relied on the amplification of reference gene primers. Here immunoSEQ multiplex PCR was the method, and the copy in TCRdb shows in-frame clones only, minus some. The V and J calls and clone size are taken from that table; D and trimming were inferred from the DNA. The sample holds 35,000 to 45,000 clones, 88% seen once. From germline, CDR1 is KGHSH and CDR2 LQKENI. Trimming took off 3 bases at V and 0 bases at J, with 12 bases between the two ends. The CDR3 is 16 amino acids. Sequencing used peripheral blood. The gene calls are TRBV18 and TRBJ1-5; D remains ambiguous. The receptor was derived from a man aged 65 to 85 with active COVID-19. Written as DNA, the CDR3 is TGTGCCAGCTCACCTACGGAGGCGGGTAGCAATCAGCCCCAGCATTTT. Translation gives CASSPTEAGSNQPQHF.